This T cell receptor beta chain was found in a study of radiotherapy plus CTLA-4 blockade in lung cancer. Turning to the study itself: Objective responses were documented in around a sixth of patients, with disease control in about 28%.

Study-wide points: TCR clones from tumors expanded in blood after radiotherapy plus ipilimumab. Reports identified early blood T cell clone dynamics, with interferon-beta, as the best response predictor.

Focal radiation was given together with CTLA-4 blockade (ipilimumab) to patients with chemo-refractory metastatic non-small-cell lung cancer. Generated by immunoSEQ multiplex PCR, the TCRdb table keeps only in-frame clones and is missing some. This table has over 85,000 clones, approximately 78% appearing once. V shed 7 bases and J 2 bases; nucleotides not matched to a gene: 7. Per germline, CDR1 MNHEY and CDR2 SVGAGI. The CDR3 is 15 residues long. With regard to this clone: Its antigen is not known.

The chain has TRBV6-5 and TRBJ1-5; 8 positions match TRBD1. The receptor comes from a human donor with non-small cell lung cancer that progressed on radiotherapy plus ipilimumab. Here the sequenced sample was peripheral blood, taken from a patient treated with radiotherapy plus ipilimumab. The CDR3: CASKRQGIGNQPQHF. As DNA, the CDR3 is TGTGCCAGCAAAAGACAGGGGATTGGCAATCAGCCCCAGCATTTT.